The rows below give T cell receptor gamma chains drawn from one sample of a study of human gamma delta and Vdelta1 T cells. What these receptors recognize is not known. TCRdb ran CATT on the PCR reads. Of about 3,900 gamma-chain clones in the sample, 16% are singletons; the top ten hold 6.5% to 8.5%. Sequencing was carried out using Vdelta1 gamma-delta T cells from blood grown in culture (DOT cells). The source of these receptors is a human donor in good health. Each CDR3 is given with its conserved first and last residue. Fields, in order: CDR3 length, V gene, J gene, clone size, CDR3 DNA, CDR3 protein. Clone size is given for some rows only: seen once, a few or many times, or a class if the clone is expanded.

CDR3 length: 13
V gene: TRGV3
J gene: TRGJ1/TRGJ2
clone size: -
CDR3 DNA: TGTGCCACCTGGGACAGGCCATATTATAAGAAACTCTTT
CDR3 protein: CATWDRPYYKKLF

CDR3 length: 14
V gene: TRGV5
J gene: TRGJ1/TRGJ2
clone size: few
CDR3 DNA: TGTGCCACCTGGGACAGGCTTTCGTATTATAAGAAACTCTTT
CDR3 protein: CATWDRLSYYKKLF

CDR3 length: 11
V gene: TRGV9
J gene: TRGJ1/TRGJ2
clone size: medium-sized
CDR3 DNA: TGTGCCTTGTGGGAGGTGGATAAGAAACTCTTT
CDR3 protein: CALWEVDKKLF

CDR3 length: 18
V gene: TRGV2
J gene: TRGJ1/TRGJ2
clone size: -
CDR3 DNA: TGTGCCACCTGGGACGGGAACGAAAAATCTGCTAATTATTATAAGAAACTCTTT
CDR3 protein: CATWDGNEKSANYYKKLF

CDR3 length: 13
V gene: TRGV5
J gene: TRGJ1/TRGJ2
clone size: large
CDR3 DNA: TGTGCCACCTGGGACAGGCGGTATTATAAGAAACTCTTT
CDR3 protein: CATWDRRYYKKLF

CDR3 length: 15
V gene: TRGV2
J gene: TRGJ1/TRGJ2
clone size: -
CDR3 DNA: TGTGCCACCTGGGACGGGCCTGCCCATTATTATAAGAAACTCTTT
CDR3 protein: CATWDGPAHYYKKLF

CDR3 length: 13
V gene: TRGV3
J gene: TRGJ1/TRGJ2
clone size: -
CDR3 DNA: TGTGCCACCTGGGCGAGGAATTATTATAAGAAACTCTTT
CDR3 protein: CATWARNYYKKLF

CDR3 length: 14
V gene: TRGV4
J gene: TRGJ1/TRGJ2
clone size: -
CDR3 DNA: TGTGCCACCTGGGATGGGGTTGGTTATTATAAGAAACTCTTT
CDR3 protein: CATWDGVGYYKKLF

CDR3 length: 14
V gene: TRGV5
J gene: TRGJ1/TRGJ2
clone size: few
CDR3 DNA: TGTGCCACCTGGGATGGTCCCAATTATTATAAGAAACTCTTT
CDR3 protein: CATWDGPNYYKKLF

CDR3 length: 14
V gene: TRGV5
J gene: TRGJ1/TRGJ2
clone size: medium-sized
CDR3 DNA: TGTGCCACCTGGGACAGGCTGAATTATTATAAGAAACTCTTT
CDR3 protein: CATWDRLNYYKKLF

CDR3 length: 18
V gene: TRGV2
J gene: TRGJ1/TRGJ2
clone size: -
CDR3 DNA: TGTGCCACCTGGGACGGGCCTCTCTCAGGGGCATCTTATTATAAGAAACTCTTT
CDR3 protein: CATWDGPLSGASYYKKLF

CDR3 length: 15
V gene: TRGV5
J gene: TRGJ1/TRGJ2
clone size: few
CDR3 DNA: TGTGCCACCTGGGACGGATTATCGAATTATTATAAGAAACTCTTT
CDR3 protein: CATWDGLSNYYKKLF

CDR3 length: 16
V gene: TRGV9
J gene: TRGJP
clone size: few
CDR3 DNA: TGTGCCTTGTGGGAGGTGGAGGAGTTGGGCAAAAAAATCAAGGTATTT
CDR3 protein: CALWEVEELGKKIKVF

CDR3 length: 15
V gene: TRGV9
J gene: TRGJP2
clone size: -
CDR3 DNA: TGTGCCTTGTGGGAGGTGCGTCTCGGTGATTGGATCAAGACGTTT
CDR3 protein: CALWEVRLGDWIKTF

CDR3 length: 13
V gene: TRGV3
J gene: TRGJP2
clone size: few
CDR3 DNA: TGTGCCACCTGGGACACCAGTGATTGGATCAAGACGTTT
CDR3 protein: CATWDTSDWIKTF

CDR3 length: 12
V gene: TRGV8
J gene: TRGJ1/TRGJ2
clone size: -
CDR3 DNA: TGTGCCACCTGGGATAACGCTAATAAGAAACTCTTT
CDR3 protein: CATWDNANKKLF

CDR3 length: 14
V gene: TRGV9
J gene: TRGJ1/TRGJ2
clone size: medium-sized
CDR3 DNA: TGTGCCTTGTGGGAGGCTTCGCATTATTATAAGAAACTCTTT
CDR3 protein: CALWEASHYYKKLF

CDR3 length: 15
V gene: TRGV9
J gene: TRGJ1/TRGJ2
clone size: large
CDR3 DNA: TGTGCCTTGTGGGAGGTGCCCCGGAATTATTATAAGAAACTCTTT
CDR3 protein: CALWEVPRNYYKKLF

CDR3 length: 14
V gene: TRGV4
J gene: TRGJ1/TRGJ2
clone size: -
CDR3 DNA: TGTGCCACCTGGGATGGGCAAGGATATTATAAGAAACTCTTT
CDR3 protein: CATWDGQGYYKKLF

CDR3 length: 14
V gene: TRGV2
J gene: TRGJ1/TRGJ2
clone size: -
CDR3 DNA: TGTGCCACCTGGGACGGGCGGATGAATTATAAGAAACTCTTT
CDR3 protein: CATWDGRMNYKKLF

CDR3 length: 13
V gene: TRGV4
J gene: TRGJ1/TRGJ2
clone size: few
CDR3 DNA: TGTGCCACCTGGGATGGTCATTATTATAAGAAACTCTTT
CDR3 protein: CATWDGHYYKKLF

CDR3 length: 14
V gene: TRGV8
J gene: TRGJ1/TRGJ2
clone size: few
CDR3 DNA: TGTGCCACCTGGGATCGTCCATCTTATTATAAGAAACTCTTT
CDR3 protein: CATWDRPSYYKKLF

CDR3 length: 16
V gene: TRGV2
J gene: TRGJP2
clone size: -
CDR3 DNA: TGTGCCACCTGGGACGGCCATTATAGTAGTGATTGGATCAAGACGTTT
CDR3 protein: CATWDGHYSSDWIKTF

CDR3 length: 13
V gene: TRGV4
J gene: TRGJ1/TRGJ2
clone size: -
CDR3 DNA: TGTGCCACCTGGAAAAAAGGGGGTTATAAGAAACTCTTT
CDR3 protein: CATWKKGGYKKLF

CDR3 length: 14
V gene: TRGV10
J gene: TRGJP2
clone size: -
CDR3 DNA: TGTGCTGCGTGGGATTACACCTCGGATTGGATCAAGACGTTT
CDR3 protein: CAAWDYTSDWIKTF

CDR3 length: 11
V gene: TRGV5
J gene: TRGJ1/TRGJ2
clone size: -
CDR3 DNA: TGTGCCACCTGGGACAACGGGGGGAAACTCTTT
CDR3 protein: CATWDNGGKLF

CDR3 length: 14
V gene: TRGV9
J gene: TRGJ1/TRGJ2
clone size: few
CDR3 DNA: TGTGCCTTGTGGGAGGTGGGCCCCTATTATAAGAAACTCTTT
CDR3 protein: CALWEVGPYYKKLF

CDR3 length: 14
V gene: TRGV3
J gene: TRGJ1/TRGJ2
clone size: -
CDR3 DNA: TGTGCCACCTGGGACAGGCCTTCCTATTATAAGAAACTCTTT
CDR3 protein: CATWDRPSYYKKLF

CDR3 length: 14
V gene: TRGV9
J gene: TRGJ1/TRGJ2
clone size: medium-sized
CDR3 DNA: TGTGCCTTGTGGGAGGCGAAAAGGTATTATAAGAAACTCTTT
CDR3 protein: CALWEAKRYYKKLF

CDR3 length: 12
V gene: TRGV5
J gene: TRGJ1/TRGJ2
clone size: medium-sized
CDR3 DNA: TGTGCCACCTGGGACAGGCCCTATAAGAAACTCTTT
CDR3 protein: CATWDRPYKKLF

CDR3 length: 15
V gene: TRGV9
J gene: TRGJ1/TRGJ2
clone size: -
CDR3 DNA: TGTGCCTTGTGGGAGGTCAGAGGGTATTATTATAAGAAACTCTTT
CDR3 protein: CALWEVRGYYYKKLF

CDR3 length: 13
V gene: TRGV2
J gene: TRGJP1
clone size: -
CDR3 DNA: TGTGCCACCTGGGACGATGTCCCGGGATTCAAGATATTT
CDR3 protein: CATWDDVPGFKIF

CDR3 length: 12
V gene: TRGV10
J gene: TRGJP2
clone size: -
CDR3 DNA: TGTGCTGCGTGGGATAGTGATTGGATCAAGACGTTT
CDR3 protein: CAAWDSDWIKTF

CDR3 length: 13
V gene: TRGV8
J gene: TRGJ1/TRGJ2
clone size: -
CDR3 DNA: TGTGCCACCTGGGATTATCTGTGGAGTAAGAAACTCTTT
CDR3 protein: CATWDYLWSKKLF

CDR3 length: 13
V gene: TRGV4
J gene: TRGJ1/TRGJ2
clone size: -
CDR3 DNA: TGTGCCACCTGGGATGGGCTCGCTTATAAGAAACTCTTT
CDR3 protein: CATWDGLAYKKLF

CDR3 length: 12
V gene: TRGV2
J gene: TRGJP2
clone size: few
CDR3 DNA: TGTGCCACCTGGGACGAGGATTGGATCAAGACGTTT
CDR3 protein: CATWDEDWIKTF

CDR3 length: 16
V gene: TRGV5
J gene: TRGJP2
clone size: medium-sized
CDR3 DNA: TGTGCCACCTGGAATCTAAAGTGGAGTAGTGATTGGATCAAGACGTTT
CDR3 protein: CATWNLKWSSDWIKTF

CDR3 length: 13
V gene: TRGV3
J gene: TRGJ1/TRGJ2
clone size: -
CDR3 DNA: TGTGCCACCTGGGACAAGATTTATTATAAGAAACTCTTT
CDR3 protein: CATWDKIYYKKLF

CDR3 length: 11
V gene: TRGV3
J gene: TRGJ1/TRGJ2
clone size: few
CDR3 DNA: TGTGCCACCTGGGACGGGGGGAAGAAACTCTTT
CDR3 protein: CATWDGGKKLF

CDR3 length: 15
V gene: TRGV3
J gene: TRGJP1
clone size: -
CDR3 DNA: TGTGCCACCTGGGACGCTGCTGCCGGTGGTTGGTTCAAGATATTT
CDR3 protein: CATWDAAAGGWFKIF

CDR3 length: 15
V gene: TRGV5
J gene: TRGJ1/TRGJ2
clone size: -
CDR3 DNA: TGTGCCACCTGGGACAGGCCGCGGGTGTGGTATAAGAAACTCTTT
CDR3 protein: CATWDRPRVWYKKLF

CDR3 length: 14
V gene: TRGV2
J gene: TRGJ1/TRGJ2
clone size: large
CDR3 DNA: TGTGCCACCTGGGACGGGCCGAATTATTATAAGAAACTCTTT
CDR3 protein: CATWDGPNYYKKLF

CDR3 length: 12
V gene: TRGV2
J gene: TRGJ1/TRGJ2
clone size: -
CDR3 DNA: TGTGCCACCTGGGACGTGTTTTATAAGAAACTCTTT
CDR3 protein: CATWDVFYKKLF

CDR3 length: 13
V gene: TRGV5
J gene: TRGJ1/TRGJ2
clone size: medium-sized
CDR3 DNA: TGTGCCACCTGGGACAGGGTTTATTATAAGAAACTCTTT
CDR3 protein: CATWDRVYYKKLF

CDR3 length: 16
V gene: TRGV4
J gene: TRGJ1/TRGJ2
clone size: -
CDR3 DNA: TGTGCCACCTGGGATGGGTCTACCCTAATCGGTTATAAGAAACTCTTT
CDR3 protein: CATWDGSTLIGYKKLF

CDR3 length: 12
V gene: TRGV2
J gene: TRGJ1/TRGJ2
clone size: few
CDR3 DNA: TGTGCCACCTGGGACGGGCGCTATAAGAAACTCTTT
CDR3 protein: CATWDGRYKKLF

CDR3 length: 14
V gene: TRGV2
J gene: TRGJ1/TRGJ2
clone size: few
CDR3 DNA: TGTGCCACCTGGGACGGTAGAGGGTATTATAAGAAACTCTTT
CDR3 protein: CATWDGRGYYKKLF

CDR3 length: 13
V gene: TRGV5
J gene: TRGJ1/TRGJ2
clone size: -
CDR3 DNA: TGTGCCACCTGGGCGCCCACTTATTATAAGAAACTCTTT
CDR3 protein: CATWAPTYYKKLF

CDR3 length: 14
V gene: TRGV3
J gene: TRGJ1/TRGJ2
clone size: few
CDR3 DNA: TGTGCCACCTGGGACAGGCAAAGGTATTATAAGAAACTCTTT
CDR3 protein: CATWDRQRYYKKLF

CDR3 length: 13
V gene: TRGV8
J gene: TRGJ1/TRGJ2
clone size: medium-sized
CDR3 DNA: TGTGCCACCTGGGATTCGAATTATTATAAGAAACTCTTT
CDR3 protein: CATWDSNYYKKLF

CDR3 length: 12
V gene: TRGV8
J gene: TRGJ1/TRGJ2
clone size: few
CDR3 DNA: TGTGCCACCTGGGATTACTATTATAAGAAACTCTTT
CDR3 protein: CATWDYYYKKLF